This passage covers 24 T cell receptor beta chains from one sample sequenced in a study of CD8 T cells in Susac syndrome. Reverse transcription of roughly 0.45 to 1 ug RNA was performed with random hexamers. TCRdb recomputed calls from the immunoSEQ multiplex PCR reads with MiXCR, one row per CDR3 protein. The sample shows roughly 140,000 distinct CDR3 sequences, 85% to 95% of them seen only once. The specimen sequenced was CD4+ T cells from PBMCs. The receptors shown here come from a human donor with Susac syndrome.

This clonotype was seen only once. This chain joins TRBV2 and TRBJ2-2, with 7 bases that match TRBD1. This CDR3 is 15 amino acids long. Germline trimming cut 6 bases from V and 2 bases from J; bases unmatched to any gene: 6. The germline V gene encodes CDR1 SNHLY and CDR2 FYNNEI. In DNA form, the CDR3 reads TGTGCCAGCAGACCCGGGACAGCTAACACCGGGGAGCTGTTTTTT. It yields the protein CASRPGTANTGELFF. Supplemented by reference TRBV2 and TRBJ2-2, the full variable domain reads EPEVTQTPSHQVTQMGQEVILRCVPISNHLYFYWYRQILGQKVEFLVSFYNNEISEKSEIFDDQFSVERPDGSNFTLKIRSTKLEDSAMYFCASRPGTANTGELFFGEGSRLTVL.

For the CDR3, the DNA is TGTGCCAGTTCAGGACTAGCGGGGGGGTTTTCCTCCTACAATGAGCAGTTCTTC. It translates to CASSGLAGGFSSYNEQFF. The chain couples TRBV2 to TRBJ2-1; 15 bases align to TRBD2. CDR1 is SNHLY and CDR2 is FYNNEI in the germline V gene. Losses at the gene ends were 9 bases for V and 0 bases for J; bases not matched to a gene: 9. This CDR3 has 18 amino acids.

This rearrangement joins TRBV3-1 to TRBJ1-1, with 7 bases aligning to TRBD1. Germline-derived CDR1 and CDR2 are LGHDT and YNNKEL (reference sequence). The ends lost 2 bases at V and 1 base at J; junction bases unmatched: 4. The CDR3 totals 15 residues. The CDR3 protein is CASSQPGQPNTEAFF. Written as DNA, the CDR3 is TGTGCCAGCAGCCAACCGGGACAGCCGAACACTGAAGCTTTCTTT.

The chain links TRBV10-3 to TRBJ1-2; D not certain. Looked up from germline, CDR1 is ENHRY and CDR2 is SYGVKD. V was trimmed by 5 bases and J by 5 bases, leaving 15 bases between them. This CDR3 is built from 14 residues. The CDR3 sequence: CAISTDQVAYGYTF. CDR3 nucleotides: TGTGCCATCAGTACCGATCAGGTAGCATATGGCTACACCTTC.

This clonotype has more than one count but fewer than ten. The chain uses TRBV15 and TRBJ1-6; D remains ambiguous. Per germline, CDR1 LNHNV and CDR2 YYDKDF (reference sequence). V was clipped by 5 bases and J by 10 bases, with 21 bases between them. This CDR3 contains 16 residues. Here the CDR3 DNA reads TGTGCCACCAGCCGGAAAAGGGTTACCGGAGGGTCACCCCTCCACTTT. Amino acids: CATSRKRVTGGSPLHF.

V is TRBV9 and J is TRBJ2-2, with D perhaps matching TRBD2 (5 bases). V shed 3 bases and J shed 6 bases, with 9 bases lying between them. CDR1 is SGDLS, CDR2 YYNGEE, per germline. This CDR3 is built from 13 residues. CDR3 DNA: TGTGCCAGCAGCGCAGTCGGGGCCGGGGAGCTGTTTTTT. Protein product: CASSAVGAGELFF. The full variable domain, with the rest looked up from reference TRBV9 and TRBJ2-2, is DSGVTQTPKHLITATGQRVTLRCSPRSGDLSVYWYQQSLDQGLQFLIQYYNGEERAKGNILERFSAQQFPDLHSELNLSSLELGDSALYFCASSAVGAGELFFGEGSRLTVL.

V is TRBV5-8 and J is TRBJ1-2; 7 bases are shared with TRBD1. The junction had 9 bases not matched to a gene; V was cut back by 2 bases and J by 5 bases. There are 15 residues in the CDR3. Looked up from germline, CDR1 is SGHTS and CDR2 is YDEGEE. The CDR3 DNA reads as TGTGCCAGCAGCTTTGCGAGACAGGGACGATATGGCTACACCTTC. Protein product: CASSFARQGRYGYTF.

In this sample, this clonotype turned up once. This sequence joins TRBV29-1 and TRBJ2-7, with D possibly TRBD2 on 5 matching bases. Deletions cut 4 bases from V and 6 bases from J, with 19 bases between. The CDR3 consists of 14 residues. The germline V gene encodes CDR1 SQVTM and CDR2 ANQGSEA. The CDR3 here is CSVGVRGEFPEQYF. Here the CDR3 DNA reads TGCAGCGTTGGTGTCCGGGGAGAGTTCCCCGAGCAGTACTTC.

This clonotype was detected once. V usage is TRBV7-9 and J usage is TRBJ1-1; the D is unclear. CDR3 size: 13 residues. With 3 bases removed from V and 2 bases from J, the gap between germline ends came to 7 bases. Germline V gene sequence: CDR1 SEHNR, CDR2 FQNEAQ (reference sequence). The CDR3 nucleotides are TGTGCCAGCAGCTTGCTCAGTAACACTGAAGCTTTCTTT. It is translated as CASSLLSNTEAFF.

This sequence joins TRBV6-5 and TRBJ2-7; D is ambiguous. Deletions cut 5 bases from V and 0 bases from J, with 8 bases between. From germline, CDR1 is MNHEY and CDR2 SVGAGI. The CDR3 covers 13 residues. Written as DNA, the CDR3 is TGTGCCAGCAGTAACCTCGGCTCCTACGAGCAGTACTTC. Residues: CASSNLGSYEQYF.

This clonotype was found once. The chain couples TRBV4-1 to TRBJ2-3; 8 nucleotides agree with TRBD2. The CDR3 runs to 17 residues. Germline V gene sequence: CDR1 MGHRA, CDR2 YSYEKL. V shed 3 bases and J 5 bases; nucleotides not matched to a gene: 13. The CDR3 is CASSHPSGRGARDTQYF. The CDR3 bases are TGCGCCAGCAGCCATCCATCTGGGCGGGGGGCCCGAGATACGCAGTATTTT.

This clonotype came up a few times. V and J are TRBV18 and TRBJ1-1; weak D call: TRBD1 (6 bases). Germline V gene sequence: CDR1 KGHSH, CDR2 LQKENI. Between the trimmed V and J ends, which lost 4 bases and 5 bases, there was a span of 8 bases. The CDR3 totals 12 residues. CDR3 coding DNA: TGTGCCAGCTCACTACAGGGAACTGAAGCTTTCTTT. Translation gives CASSLQGTEAFF.

V usage is TRBV2 and J usage is TRBJ2-7, with a tentative D call TRBD2 (6 bases). In germline, CDR1 is SNHLY, CDR2 FYNNEI. This CDR3 has 15 amino acids. Trimming stripped 7 bases from V and 7 bases from J, with 23 bases between. CDR3 nucleotides: TGTGCCAGCACCAGACCTGGGCAGCCCGCGGGGGAGCAGTACTTC. It specifies CASTRPGQPAGEQYF.

The rearrangement joins TRBV6-2 or TRBV6-3 to TRBJ1-5; a possible D gene is TRBD1 (6 bases). V lost 6 bases, J lost 9 bases, and 18 bases lay in between. CDR3 size: 14 residues. Germline V gene data show CDR1 as MNHEY and CDR2 as SVGEGT. CDR3 amino acids: CASRGAGDLRPQHF. CDR3 bases: TGTGCCAGCAGAGGCGCAGGGGACCTACGGCCCCAGCATTTT.

The gene calls are TRBV18 and TRBJ1-2, with D perhaps matching TRBD1 (6 bases). The CDR3 runs to 16 residues. Germline lookup yields CDR1 KGHSH and CDR2 LQKENI. With 3 bases removed from V and 2 bases from J, the gap between germline ends came to 16 bases. CDR3 region: CASSPRGGDLNYGYTF. In DNA form, the CDR3 reads TGTGCCAGCTCACCTCGAGGGGGGGACCTCAACTATGGCTACACCTTC.

The CDR3 loop is CASSVGTLPYEQYF. In DNA form, the CDR3 reads TGTGCCAGCAGCGTAGGGACACTTCCCTACGAGCAGTACTTC. The V gene is TRBV9, the J gene TRBJ2-7; D perhaps matches TRBD1 (5 bases). Looked up from germline, CDR1 is SGDLS and CDR2 is YYNGEE. The V gene lost 0 bases and the J gene lost 2 bases, with 9 bases spanning the gap. This CDR3 is 14 amino acids long.

In DNA, the CDR3 is TGTGCCAGCAGCACAAAACAGGGCCCCGAGCAGTACTTC. Its translation is CASSTKQGPEQYF. This rearrangement joins TRBV7-2 to TRBJ2-7; D may be TRBD1 (6 bases). Germline V CDR1 and CDR2: SGHTA, FQGNSA. V was cut by 5 bases and J by 6 bases, with 14 bases left in between. The CDR3 has 13 amino acids.

The chain couples TRBV6-2 or TRBV6-3 to TRBJ2-6, with D tentatively TRBD2 (5 bases). Trimming removed 6 bases at V and 4 bases at J, with 10 bases between. The length of the CDR3 is 14 residues. From germline, CDR1 is MNHEY and CDR2 SVGEGT. In DNA, the CDR3 is TGTGCCAGCAGCCAGACTAAGGGGGCCAACGTCCTGACTTTC. Its protein is CASSQTKGANVLTF.

J is TRBJ1-1 and V is TRBV20-1, with 7 bases fitting TRBD1. Germline V gene data show CDR1 as DFQATT and CDR2 as SNEGSKA (reference sequence). Losses at the gene ends were 3 bases for V and 4 bases for J; bases not matched to a gene: 5. The CDR3 runs to 13 residues. CDR3 region: CSARGDSVTEAFF. CDR3 DNA sequence: TGCAGTGCTAGGGGGGACAGTGTCACTGAAGCTTTCTTT.

This clonotype was recorded once. V and J are TRBV25-1 and TRBJ2-3; D possibly corresponds to TRBD1 (6 bases). The V gene's germline CDR1 is MGHDK and CDR2 SYGVNS. Trimming shortened V by 1 base and J by 1 base, and 9 bases separated the two germline ends. CDR3 size: 15 residues. The CDR3 DNA reads TGTGCCAGCAGTGAATCCCGGACAGGCACAGATACGCAGTATTTT. Translated: CASSESRTGTDTQYF.

The chain links TRBV20-1 to TRBJ2-7, with D possibly TRBD1 on 5 matching bases. The CDR3 has 12 amino acids. Trimming shortened V by 2 bases and J by 7 bases, and 12 bases separated the two germline ends. Germline V gene lookup returns CDR1 DFQATT and CDR2 SNEGSKA (reference sequence). The CDR3 spells CSARKGHGEQYF. CDR3 in DNA: TGCAGTGCTAGAAAGGGGCACGGGGAGCAGTACTTC.

V usage is TRBV29-1 and J usage is TRBJ1-5; unclear D gene. V was pared by 7 bases and J by 5 bases, with 15 bases between. The CDR3 totals 13 residues. Per the germline V gene, CDR1 is SQVTM and CDR2 is ANQGSEA. In nucleotides, the CDR3 is TGCAGCGCCGGTGGGCCGCATGATCAGCCCCAGCATTTT. This gives the protein CSAGGPHDQPQHF.

The chain is built from TRBV25-1 and TRBJ1-5, with TRBD1 identical over 9 bases. The CDR3 consists of 15 residues. Trimming took 7 bases from V and 3 from J; bases not matched to a gene: 7. The germline V gene has CDR1 MGHDK and CDR2 SYGVNS. Here the CDR3 reads CASMSRDRANQPQHF. Here the CDR3 DNA reads TGTGCCAGCATGAGCCGGGACAGGGCCAATCAGCCCCAGCATTTT.

This chain uses TRBV19 with TRBJ1-1; D not certain. The V gene's germline CDR1 is LNHDA and CDR2 SQIVND (reference sequence). CDR3 size: 14 residues. Between the trimmed V and J ends, which lost 2 bases and 0 bases, there was a span of 7 bases. The CDR3 loop reads CASSIRRLNTEAFF. DNA of the CDR3: TGTGCCAGTAGTATAAGGCGGTTGAACACTGAAGCTTTCTTT.